A selection of T cell receptor beta chains follows, all from one sample in a study of OX40 agonist ivuxolimab in advanced cancers. Clones were sequenced by immunoSEQ multiplex PCR, and TCRdb holds only the in-frame ones, with some missing. The table lists under 80,000 clones, roughly 88% of them singletons, with around 2% in the top ten. The sequencing here drew on CD4+ or CD8+ T cells sorted from blood, taken in a trial of the OX40 agonist ivuxolimab. The receptor source for this set is an adult with an advanced solid tumor such as melanoma, head and neck, liver or kidney cancer. Each CDR3 is given with its conserved first and last residue. The order of the fields is CDR3 DNA, CDR3 protein, D gene, J gene, V gene, clone size. The D gene is left open where the match is weak. Only part of the rows carry a size: once, few, many, or a class if the clone is expanded.

cdr3_nt: TGTGCCAGCTCCACTGTCGTCTCTGGAAACACCATATATTTT; cdr3_aa: CASSTVVSGNTIYF; d_call: -; j_call: TRBJ1-3; v_call: TRBV9; clone_size: once
cdr3_nt: TGCAGCGTTGGACCGGGACAGGGCGCTGGCTACACCTTC; cdr3_aa: CSVGPGQGAGYTF; d_call: TRBD1; j_call: TRBJ1-2; v_call: TRBV29-1; clone_size: once
cdr3_nt: TGTGCCACAGCCAAATCAAACAGGGACACTGAAGCTTTCTTT; cdr3_aa: CATAKSNRDTEAFF; d_call: -; j_call: TRBJ1-1; v_call: TRBV19; clone_size: -
cdr3_nt: TGTGCCACCAGCAACAGGGGCCGGGGCTACACCTTC; cdr3_aa: CATSNRGRGYTF; d_call: TRBD1; j_call: TRBJ1-2; v_call: TRBV15; clone_size: few
cdr3_nt: TGTGCCAGCAGCCCTGAGGTCTCGGAGACCCAGTACTTC; cdr3_aa: CASSPEVSETQYF; d_call: -; j_call: TRBJ2-5; v_call: TRBV11-2; clone_size: -
cdr3_nt: TGTGCCAGCAGCTTGGGGGCTAGCCTCCCTGGGGAGACCCAGTACTTC; cdr3_aa: CASSLGASLPGETQYF; d_call: -; j_call: TRBJ2-5; v_call: TRBV11-2; clone_size: few
cdr3_nt: TGCGCCAGCCGGCTTGCGGGGGGAGGGGCGGATGGCTACACCTTC; cdr3_aa: CASRLAGGGADGYTF; d_call: -; j_call: TRBJ1-2; v_call: TRBV5-1; clone_size: -
cdr3_nt: TGCGCCAGCAGCTTTTATTCAAACACCGGGGAGCTGTTTTTT; cdr3_aa: CASSFYSNTGELFF; d_call: -; j_call: TRBJ2-2; v_call: TRBV5-1; clone_size: once
cdr3_nt: TGTGCCAGCAGTTCGGGACAGGGGTATGAAAAACTGTTTTTT; cdr3_aa: CASSSGQGYEKLFF; d_call: TRBD1; j_call: TRBJ1-4; v_call: TRBV5-4; clone_size: -
cdr3_nt: TGTGCCAGACGAGATGGAGGGGGCAATCAGCCCCAGCATTTT; cdr3_aa: CARRDGGGNQPQHF; d_call: -; j_call: TRBJ1-5; v_call: TRBV25-1; clone_size: -
cdr3_nt: TGTGCCAGCCAGGGGGGGGCATCGGGGCAGCCCCAGCATTTT; cdr3_aa: CASQGGASGQPQHF; d_call: TRBD1; j_call: TRBJ1-5; v_call: TRBV6-1; clone_size: -
cdr3_nt: TGTGCCAGCGCCCGGGACGGAGGAGAGACCCAGTACTTC; cdr3_aa: CASARDGGETQYF; d_call: -; j_call: TRBJ2-5; v_call: TRBV11-1; clone_size: -
cdr3_nt: TGTGCCAGCAGGAGACAGGGAAACTATGGCTACACCTTC; cdr3_aa: CASRRQGNYGYTF; d_call: TRBD1; j_call: TRBJ1-2; v_call: TRBV5-6; clone_size: -
cdr3_nt: TGTGCCAGCAATAGACTAGGACAGGCCAACGAGCAGTACTTC; cdr3_aa: CASNRLGQANEQYF; d_call: -; j_call: TRBJ2-7; v_call: TRBV28; clone_size: -
cdr3_nt: TGTGCCAGCAGTGATGATGGTAGGCCGGGCACAGATACGCAGTATTTT; cdr3_aa: CASSDDGRPGTDTQYF; d_call: -; j_call: TRBJ2-3; v_call: TRBV25-1; clone_size: few
cdr3_nt: TGTGCCAGCAGAGAGGGAGAGGGTTACAATGAGCAGTTCTTC; cdr3_aa: CASREGEGYNEQFF; d_call: -; j_call: TRBJ2-1; v_call: TRBV28; clone_size: -
cdr3_nt: TGTGCCAGCAGCCTTCTACGAGAGCAGTACTTC; cdr3_aa: CASSLLREQYF; d_call: -; j_call: TRBJ2-7; v_call: TRBV28; clone_size: once
cdr3_nt: TGTGCCAGCAGCCAGGCGGGGGGGATCCAAGAGACCCAGTACTTC; cdr3_aa: CASSQAGGIQETQYF; d_call: TRBD2; j_call: TRBJ2-5; v_call: TRBV9; clone_size: -
cdr3_nt: TGTGCCAGCAGCTCGAATACCGGGACACCCTCCTACGAGCAGTACTTC; cdr3_aa: CASSSNTGTPSYEQYF; d_call: -; j_call: TRBJ2-7; v_call: TRBV11-2; clone_size: -
cdr3_nt: TGTGCCAGCAGCTTAGTTGGGGGGTTGGGCCAAGAGACCCAGTACTTC; cdr3_aa: CASSLVGGLGQETQYF; d_call: -; j_call: TRBJ2-5; v_call: TRBV11-2; clone_size: -
cdr3_nt: TGTGCCAGCAGCGTAGCGGGAGACCGCTACAATGAGCAGTTCTTC; cdr3_aa: CASSVAGDRYNEQFF; d_call: TRBD2; j_call: TRBJ2-1; v_call: TRBV2; clone_size: once
cdr3_nt: TGTGCCAGCAGTTTTTTAGGGGGCCAGTACACCGGGGAGCTGTTTTTT; cdr3_aa: CASSFLGGQYTGELFF; d_call: TRBD1; j_call: TRBJ2-2; v_call: TRBV28; clone_size: -
cdr3_nt: TGTGCCATCAGTGAGCTAGCGGGACATTACGAGCAGTACTTC; cdr3_aa: CAISELAGHYEQYF; d_call: TRBD2; j_call: TRBJ2-7; v_call: TRBV10-3; clone_size: -
cdr3_nt: TGTGCCAGCCGACGAACAGGGGAAGACGAGCAGTACTTC; cdr3_aa: CASRRTGEDEQYF; d_call: TRBD1; j_call: TRBJ2-7; v_call: TRBV6-5; clone_size: -
cdr3_nt: TGTGCCAGTAGTGAACGGAACTATGGCTACACCTTC; cdr3_aa: CASSERNYGYTF; d_call: -; j_call: TRBJ1-2; v_call: TRBV19; clone_size: -
cdr3_nt: TGTGCCAGCAGCTACGAGCGGGGAGATACGCAGTATTTT; cdr3_aa: CASSYERGDTQYF; d_call: TRBD2; j_call: TRBJ2-3; v_call: TRBV11-1; clone_size: -
cdr3_nt: TGTGCCATCATGAGGACTAGTTCTTTCACAGATACGCAGTATTTT; cdr3_aa: CAIMRTSSFTDTQYF; d_call: TRBD2; j_call: TRBJ2-3; v_call: TRBV10-3; clone_size: -
cdr3_nt: TGCAGTGCCAGACAGGCCTACGAGCAGTACTTC; cdr3_aa: CSARQAYEQYF; d_call: -; j_call: TRBJ2-7; v_call: TRBV20-1; clone_size: -
cdr3_nt: TGTGCCAGCAGCTTCCGGGACAGTAATGAAAAACTGTTTTTT; cdr3_aa: CASSFRDSNEKLFF; d_call: TRBD1; j_call: TRBJ1-4; v_call: TRBV5-6; clone_size: -
cdr3_nt: TGTGCCTGGAGTCACAGGGGAGATGAAAAACTGTTTTTT; cdr3_aa: CAWSHRGDEKLFF; d_call: TRBD1; j_call: TRBJ1-4; v_call: TRBV30; clone_size: once
cdr3_nt: TGTGCCAGCAGCCAAAAACAGGGTCTGAACACTGAAGCTTTCTTT; cdr3_aa: CASSQKQGLNTEAFF; d_call: -; j_call: TRBJ1-1; v_call: TRBV11-1; clone_size: once
cdr3_nt: TGTGCCACCTCGGCGGGAGGGAGTGGCGATGAGCAGTTCTTC; cdr3_aa: CATSAGGSGDEQFF; d_call: TRBD2; j_call: TRBJ2-1; v_call: TRBV15; clone_size: once
cdr3_nt: TGTGCCAGCAGCCAAGTGGGCAAAGAAGAGACCCAGTACTTC; cdr3_aa: CASSQVGKEETQYF; d_call: -; j_call: TRBJ2-5; v_call: TRBV4-2; clone_size: -
cdr3_nt: TGTGCCAGCAGCTTATGGGGACAGGGACGAGAAGATACGCAGTATTTT; cdr3_aa: CASSLWGQGREDTQYF; d_call: TRBD1; j_call: TRBJ2-3; v_call: TRBV11-2; clone_size: once
cdr3_nt: TGTGCCAGCAGCTTTTTGGGTAGCGGGGAGCTGTTTTTT; cdr3_aa: CASSFLGSGELFF; d_call: -; j_call: TRBJ2-2; v_call: TRBV7-9; clone_size: -
cdr3_nt: TGCGCCAGCAGTGAGTTGACAGGTTACACAGATACGCAGTATTTT; cdr3_aa: CASSELTGYTDTQYF; d_call: -; j_call: TRBJ2-3; v_call: TRBV10-2; clone_size: once
cdr3_nt: TGTGCCAGCTCACCCGGTCAGCCCCAGCATTTT; cdr3_aa: CASSPGQPQHF; d_call: -; j_call: TRBJ1-5; v_call: TRBV18; clone_size: -
cdr3_nt: TGCAGCGTTGGTCAGGGTGGTAACGAGCAGTACTTC; cdr3_aa: CSVGQGGNEQYF; d_call: -; j_call: TRBJ2-7; v_call: TRBV29-1; clone_size: -
cdr3_nt: TGTGCCTGGAGGGGGGACAGTACCTACAATGAGCAGTTCTTC; cdr3_aa: CAWRGDSTYNEQFF; d_call: TRBD1; j_call: TRBJ2-1; v_call: TRBV30; clone_size: -
cdr3_nt: TGTGCCAGCAGTTTAACCGGGACAGGGGTTAATGAGCAGTTCTTC; cdr3_aa: CASSLTGTGVNEQFF; d_call: TRBD1; j_call: TRBJ2-1; v_call: TRBV6-5; clone_size: once
cdr3_nt: TGTGCCAGCACCTCGGGGGGCCCCCTAAACTATGGCTACACCTTC; cdr3_aa: CASTSGGPLNYGYTF; d_call: -; j_call: TRBJ1-2; v_call: TRBV28; clone_size: -
cdr3_nt: TGTGCCAGCAGTTCGGGCAGGGTAAGGGCTGAAGCTTTCTTT; cdr3_aa: CASSSGRVRAEAFF; d_call: -; j_call: TRBJ1-1; v_call: TRBV28; clone_size: -
cdr3_nt: TGTGCCAGCAGCCTGAGCCTGAACAATGAGCAGTTCTTC; cdr3_aa: CASSLSLNNEQFF; d_call: -; j_call: TRBJ2-1; v_call: TRBV5-5; clone_size: -
cdr3_nt: TGCGCCAGCAGCTTTTTAGCGACCAACACTGAAGCTTTCTTT; cdr3_aa: CASSFLATNTEAFF; d_call: -; j_call: TRBJ1-1; v_call: TRBV5-1; clone_size: -
cdr3_nt: TGTGCCAGCAAGTTCGCAGGGTTAAACACTGAAGCTTTCTTT; cdr3_aa: CASKFAGLNTEAFF; d_call: -; j_call: TRBJ1-1; v_call: TRBV2; clone_size: -
cdr3_nt: TGTGCCAGCAGCGGGGTACCGGCGGGGGGGAAATACAATGAGCAGTTCTTC; cdr3_aa: CASSGVPAGGKYNEQFF; d_call: TRBD2; j_call: TRBJ2-1; v_call: TRBV9; clone_size: -
cdr3_nt: TGTGCCAGCAGTTCCCCCGGGGCGAGGGGACAAGAGACCCAGTACTTC; cdr3_aa: CASSSPGARGQETQYF; d_call: -; j_call: TRBJ2-5; v_call: TRBV28; clone_size: -
cdr3_nt: TGTGCCAGCTCACCATGGTCAGCGGTGGGGACTTACAATGAGCAGTTCTTC; cdr3_aa: CASSPWSAVGTYNEQFF; d_call: -; j_call: TRBJ2-1; v_call: TRBV18; clone_size: once
cdr3_nt: TGTGCCAGCAGTCTCTTGACAGGGAATGGCTACACCTTC; cdr3_aa: CASSLLTGNGYTF; d_call: TRBD1; j_call: TRBJ1-2; v_call: TRBV7-9; clone_size: -
cdr3_nt: TGTGCCAGCAGCTTAAACAGCCAAGAGACCCAGTACTTC; cdr3_aa: CASSLNSQETQYF; d_call: -; j_call: TRBJ2-5; v_call: TRBV11-2; clone_size: -
cdr3_nt: TGTGCCAGCAGCCCGGGACAGGGGACAGATACGCAGTATTTT; cdr3_aa: CASSPGQGTDTQYF; d_call: TRBD1; j_call: TRBJ2-3; v_call: TRBV7-9; clone_size: once
cdr3_nt: TGTGCCAGCAGTGAAGAAGCCGACGGCTCAGCTTTCTTT; cdr3_aa: CASSEEADGSAFF; d_call: -; j_call: TRBJ1-1; v_call: TRBV2; clone_size: few
cdr3_nt: TGTGCCAGCTCACCGAAGAGTAAATTGGGAACAGATACGCAGTATTTT; cdr3_aa: CASSPKSKLGTDTQYF; d_call: -; j_call: TRBJ2-3; v_call: TRBV18; clone_size: -
cdr3_nt: TGTGCCAGCAGCTTCCCAGGAGGAGACTATGGCTACACCTTC; cdr3_aa: CASSFPGGDYGYTF; d_call: -; j_call: TRBJ1-2; v_call: TRBV5-1; clone_size: -
cdr3_nt: TGTGCCAGCAGCACACCGAGGGTCACCTACGAGCAGTACTTC; cdr3_aa: CASSTPRVTYEQYF; d_call: -; j_call: TRBJ2-7; v_call: TRBV6-1; clone_size: -
cdr3_nt: TGTGCCAGCAGCTTGGAAGTGGGTGGGAGGGGATCCTACGAGCAGTACTTC; cdr3_aa: CASSLEVGGRGSYEQYF; d_call: TRBD2; j_call: TRBJ2-7; v_call: TRBV5-4; clone_size: -
cdr3_nt: TGTGCCTACGGGACTCCAAAAAGACCCTACGAGCAGTACTTC; cdr3_aa: CAYGTPKRPYEQYF; d_call: -; j_call: TRBJ2-7; v_call: TRBV30; clone_size: -
cdr3_nt: TGTGCCAGCAGCCCGCCCGGCAGTAGGTATGGCTACACCTTC; cdr3_aa: CASSPPGSRYGYTF; d_call: -; j_call: TRBJ1-2; v_call: TRBV5-6; clone_size: -
cdr3_nt: TGTGCCAGCAGTTTAGCACTCCTGGGCTACGAGCAGTACTTC; cdr3_aa: CASSLALLGYEQYF; d_call: -; j_call: TRBJ2-7; v_call: TRBV28; clone_size: few